Listed here are 8 T cell receptor beta chains from one sample, sequenced in a study of radiation and T cells in renal cell carcinoma. The time point: blood 4 weeks post-SBRT, at nephrectomy. As for treatment: 15 Gy SBRT to primary tumor, nephrectomy 4 weeks later. This table comes from immunoSEQ multiplex PCR, and its TCRdb copy is limited to in-frame clones, with some not included. This table holds fewer than 85,000 clones, about 88% found once. The specimen was blood, collected from a patient whose treatment included radiotherapy and nephrectomy. The origin of the receptors is a woman in her seventies with renal cell carcinoma.

For the CDR3, the DNA is TGTGCCAGCAGCCCCTCGGGGGGGCCTCATACGCAGTATTTT. Protein sequence: CASSPSGGPHTQYF. This rearrangement joins TRBV7-2 to TRBJ2-3; 8 nucleotides align to TRBD2. CDR3 length equals 14 residues. CDR1 and CDR2 (germline): SGHTA, FQGNSA. Trimming at V came to 5 bases and at J to 7 bases, leaving 8 bases not matched to a gene.

The chain recombines TRBV2 with TRBJ1-2; D is possibly TRBD1 (5 bases). CDR1 and CDR2 from the germline V gene are SNHLY and FYNNEI. The V end lost 6 bases, the J end lost 4 bases, and 15 bases lay between the germline ends. The CDR3 is 14 residues long. The CDR3 region has the DNA TGTGCCAGCAGCGCCGACAGACAATCCTATGGCTACACCTTC. This translates into CASSADRQSYGYTF. Full variable domain (missing parts from reference TRBV2 and TRBJ1-2): EPEVTQTPSHQVTQMGQEVILRCVPISNHLYFYWYRQILGQKVEFLVSFYNNEISEKSEIFDDQFSVERPDGSNFTLKIRSTKLEDSAMYFCASSADRQSYGYTFGSGTRLTVV.

The chain combines TRBV11-2 with TRBJ2-3, with D possibly called TRBD1 or TRBD2 (6 bases each). Per germline, CDR1 SGHAT and CDR2 FQNNGV. V lost 5 bases, J lost 3 bases, and 15 bases lay in between. The CDR3 totals 15 residues. CDR3 coding DNA: TGTGCCAGCAGCAATCTGAGGGGGGCGACAGATACGCAGTATTTT. Translated: CASSNLRGATDTQYF. The full variable domain, rest sourced from reference TRBV11-2 and TRBJ2-3, is EAGVAQSPRYKIIEKRQSVAFWCNPISGHATLYWYQQILGQGPKLLIQFQNNGVVDDSQLPKDRFSAERLKGVDSTLKIQPAKLEDSAVYLCASSNLRGATDTQYFGPGTRLTVL.

V is TRBV9 and J is TRBJ1-1; D remains unclear. V was pared by 1 base and J by 1 base, with 8 bases between. The CDR3 runs 14 residues. Per germline, CDR1 SGDLS and CDR2 YYNGEE. CDR3 DNA: TGTGCCAGCAGCGTACTCGGGGAGAACACTGAAGCTTTCTTT. The encoded protein is CASSVLGENTEAFF. Complete variable domain (other parts from reference TRBV9 and TRBJ1-1): DSGVTQTPKHLITATGQRVTLRCSPRSGDLSVYWYQQSLDQGLQFLIQYYNGEERAKGNILERFSAQQFPDLHSELNLSSLELGDSALYFCASSVLGENTEAFFGQGTRLTVV.

The chain links TRBV6-6 to TRBJ2-1; D is possibly TRBD1 (6 bases). CDR3 length: 13 amino acids. V was cut by 5 bases and J by 7 bases, with 12 bases left in between. The germline CDR1 and CDR2 sequences are MNHNY and SVGAGI (reference sequence). CDR3 coding DNA: TGTGCCAGCAGTCAAATCAGGGGAAATGAGCAGTTCTTC. It encodes CASSQIRGNEQFF.

The chain uses TRBV18 and TRBJ1-2; 9 nucleotides match TRBD1. CDR3 length: 15 residues. V was pared by 3 bases and J by 4 bases, with 6 bases of the junction left unmatched. Germline assignment: CDR1 KGHSH and CDR2 LQKENI. CDR3: CASSPFDRGAYGYTF. CDR3 nucleotides: TGTGCCAGCTCACCCTTCGACAGGGGGGCCTATGGCTACACCTTC.

The chain is built from TRBV19 and TRBJ1-2; unclear D gene. Germline V CDR1 and CDR2: LNHDA, SQIVND (reference sequence). V was cut by 4 bases and J by 2 bases, with 20 bases left in between. This CDR3 has 17 residues. The CDR3 nucleotides read TGTGCCAGTAGTAGGCTGCCAGGAGGGCTAGTGAACTATGGCTACACCTTC. This encodes CASSRLPGGLVNYGYTF.

The chain employs TRBV11-3 and TRBJ2-2; D is ambiguous. Per the germline V gene, CDR1 is SGHNT and CDR2 is YENEEA. The CDR3 covers 15 residues. The V end was cut by 1 base, the J end by 3 bases, with 9 bases between. CDR3 residues: CASSLVAFDTGELFF. The DNA for the CDR3 is TGTGCCAGCAGCTTAGTGGCCTTCGACACCGGGGAGCTGTTTTTT.